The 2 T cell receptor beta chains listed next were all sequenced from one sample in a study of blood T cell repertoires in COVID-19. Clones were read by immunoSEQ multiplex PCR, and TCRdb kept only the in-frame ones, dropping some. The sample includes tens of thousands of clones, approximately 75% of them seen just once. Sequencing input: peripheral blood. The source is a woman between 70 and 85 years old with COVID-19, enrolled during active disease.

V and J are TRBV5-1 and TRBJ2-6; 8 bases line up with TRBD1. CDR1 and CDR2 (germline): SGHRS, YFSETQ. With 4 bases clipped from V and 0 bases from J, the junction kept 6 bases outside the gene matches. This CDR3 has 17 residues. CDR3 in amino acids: CASSPTGASSGANVLTF. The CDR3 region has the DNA TGCGCCAGCAGCCCGACAGGGGCGAGCTCTGGGGCCAACGTCCTGACTTTC. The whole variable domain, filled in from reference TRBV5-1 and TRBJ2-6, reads KAGVTQTPRYLIKTRGQQVTLSCSPISGHRSVSWYQQTPGQGLQFLFEYFSETQRNKGNFPGRFSGRQFSNSRSEMNVSTLELGDSALYLCASSPTGASSGANVLTFGAGSRLTVL.

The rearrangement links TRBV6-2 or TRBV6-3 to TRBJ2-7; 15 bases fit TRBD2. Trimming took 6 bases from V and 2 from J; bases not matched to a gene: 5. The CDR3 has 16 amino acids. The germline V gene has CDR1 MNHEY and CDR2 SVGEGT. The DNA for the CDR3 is TGTGCCAGCAGCCCAGGACTAGCGGGAGGGGCCTACGAGCAGTACGTC. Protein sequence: CASSPGLAGGAYEQYV.